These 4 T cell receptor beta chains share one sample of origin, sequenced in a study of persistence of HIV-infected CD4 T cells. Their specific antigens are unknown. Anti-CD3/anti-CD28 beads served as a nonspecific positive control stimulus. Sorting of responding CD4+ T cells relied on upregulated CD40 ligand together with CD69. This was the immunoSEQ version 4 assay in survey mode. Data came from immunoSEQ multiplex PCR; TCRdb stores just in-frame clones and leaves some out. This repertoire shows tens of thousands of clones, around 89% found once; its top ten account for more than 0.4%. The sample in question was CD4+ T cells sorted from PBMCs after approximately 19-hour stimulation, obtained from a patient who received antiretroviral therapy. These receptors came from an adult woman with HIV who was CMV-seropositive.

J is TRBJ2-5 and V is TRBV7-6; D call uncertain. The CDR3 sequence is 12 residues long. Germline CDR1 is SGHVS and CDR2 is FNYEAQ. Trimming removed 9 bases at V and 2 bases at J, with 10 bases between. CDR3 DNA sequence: TGTGCCAGTAGTCTCGGGCAAGAGACCCAGTACTTC. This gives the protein CASSLGQETQYF.

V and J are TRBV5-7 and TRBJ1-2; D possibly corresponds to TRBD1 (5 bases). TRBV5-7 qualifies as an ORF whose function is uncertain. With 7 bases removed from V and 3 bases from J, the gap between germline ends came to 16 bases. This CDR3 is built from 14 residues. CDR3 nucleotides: TGTGCCAGCGGGAAGACCAGGGCTCACTATGGCTACACCTTC. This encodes CASGKTRAHYGYTF.

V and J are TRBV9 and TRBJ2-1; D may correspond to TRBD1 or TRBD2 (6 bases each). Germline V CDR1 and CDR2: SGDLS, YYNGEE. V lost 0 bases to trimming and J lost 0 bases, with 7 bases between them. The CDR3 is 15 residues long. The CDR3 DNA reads TGTGCCAGCAGCGTAGCGGGGGCCTCCTACAATGAGCAGTTCTTC. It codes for CASSVAGASYNEQFF.

The CDR3 here is CASSLKGAWNTEAFF. The DNA for the CDR3 is TGTGCCAGCAGCTTAAAAGGTGCCTGGAACACTGAAGCTTTCTTT. The gene calls are TRBV7-8 and TRBJ1-1; no clear D gene. Trimming left V 2 bases short and J 1 base short, with 11 bases between. The CDR3 runs to 15 residues. Germline CDR1 is SGHVS and CDR2 is FQNEAQ. Together with reference TRBV7-8 and TRBJ1-1, the CDR3 gives the full variable domain: GAGVSQSPRYKVAKRGQDVALRCDPISGHVSLFWYQQALGQGPEFLTYFQNEAQLDKSGLPSDRFFAERPEGSVSTLKIQRTQQEDSAVYLCASSLKGAWNTEAFFGQGTRLTVV.